A single sample gave rise to the 19 T cell receptor beta chains below, sequenced in a study of blood T cell repertoires in COVID-19. Sequencing used immunoSEQ multiplex PCR; TCRdb keeps in-frame clones, though not all of them. The sample lists 200,000 or so clones, 88% occurring once. Sequenced sample: PBMCs or T cells enriched from blood (not recorded which). Every receptor here comes from a woman in her 30s who had recovered from COVID-19.

The chain uses TRBV4-1 and TRBJ1-4; perhaps TRBD1 as D (5 bases). From germline, CDR1 is MGHRA and CDR2 YSYEKL. The CDR3 is 13 residues long. V was pared by 3 bases and J by 8 bases, with 10 bases between. CDR3 residues: CASSHAGREKLFF. As DNA, the CDR3 is TGCGCCAGCAGCCATGCGGGACGGGAAAAACTGTTTTTT.

For this clone: At one boundary the junction diverges from the germline segment, which might be a read error. The chain has TRBV20-1 and TRBJ2-2, with 9 bases aligning to TRBD1. Looked up from germline, CDR1 is DFQATT and CDR2 is SNEGSKA (reference sequence). The CDR3 sequence is 16 residues long. The CDR3: CSASRDRVSKTGELFF. CDR3 bases: TGCAGTGCTAGTCGGGACAGGGTCTCGAAGACCGGGGAGCTGTTTTTT.

The V call is TRBV6-5, the J call TRBJ1-1, with D possibly being TRBD1 (5 bases). Germline V gene lookup returns CDR1 MNHEY and CDR2 SVGAGI. With 7 bases removed from V and 0 bases from J, the gap between germline ends came to 12 bases. There are 14 residues in the CDR3. CDR3 in DNA: TGTGCCAGCACAATGGGACTGATGAACACTGAAGCTTTCTTT. This sequence encodes CASTMGLMNTEAFF.

This chain links TRBV5-1 with TRBJ1-2; the match to TRBD1 covers 7 bases. This CDR3 is built from 15 residues. V lost 3 bases and J lost 4; bases outside the gene matches: 9. CDR1 SGHRS and CDR2 YFSETQ come from the germline V gene. The CDR3 sequence: CASSSTTGRSYGYTF. CDR3 nucleotides: TGCGCCAGCAGCTCGACGACAGGGCGAAGCTATGGCTACACCTTC.

The chain links TRBV11-1 to TRBJ1-2; D remains unclear. V lost 5 bases and J 6 bases, leaving 10 bases between the germline ends. Germline V gene data show CDR1 as SGHAT and CDR2 as FQDESV (reference sequence). The CDR3 sequence is 12 residues long. The CDR3 is CASSGQRDGYTF. CDR3 coding DNA: TGTGCCAGCAGCGGTCAGCGGGATGGCTACACCTTC. Variable domain in full (rest from reference TRBV11-1 and TRBJ1-2): EAEVAQSPRYKITEKSQAVAFWCDPISGHATLYWYRQILGQGPELLVQFQDESVVDDSQLPKDRFSAERLKGVDSTLKIQPAELGDSAMYLCASSGQRDGYTFGSGTRLTVV.

The chain carries TRBV19 and TRBJ1-2, with D tentatively TRBD1 (5 bases). With 1 base removed from V and 1 base from J, the gap between germline ends came to 19 bases. This CDR3 region has 18 residues. Germline-derived CDR1 and CDR2 are LNHDA and SQIVND (reference sequence). CDR3 DNA: TGTGCCAGTAGTATAGTCCTTCGGGCTCGGACAAGTAACTATGGCTACACCTTC. It specifies CASSIVLRARTSNYGYTF.

This clone turned up a few times. CDR3 amino acids: CASSFSRVPGELFF. Here the CDR3 DNA reads TGTGCCAGCAGCTTTTCGAGGGTCCCCGGGGAGCTGTTTTTT. The rearrangement joins TRBV7-9 to TRBJ2-2, with D tentatively TRBD2 (5 bases). V was pared by 3 bases and J by 6 bases, with 11 bases between. The CDR3 runs 14 residues. Germline CDR1 is SEHNR and CDR2 is FQNEAQ (reference sequence).

The chain combines TRBV4-1 with TRBJ2-7; a possible D gene is TRBD1 (5 bases). Trimming took 1 base from V and 2 from J, leaving 6 bases between them. The CDR3 is 13 amino acids. Germline values: CDR1 MGHRA, CDR2 YSYEKL. Here the CDR3 reads CASSQGQTYEQYF. Written as DNA, the CDR3 is TGCGCCAGCAGCCAAGGACAGACCTACGAGCAGTACTTC.

This clone was recorded only once. The rearrangement uses TRBV6-5 and TRBJ1-3, with D hard to call. Germline V gives CDR1 MNHEY, CDR2 SVGAGI. The V gene lost 6 bases and the J gene lost 0 bases, with 12 bases spanning the gap. The CDR3 consists of 15 residues. The CDR3 sequence is CASSQERHSGNTIYF. CDR3 DNA sequence: TGTGCCAGCAGCCAAGAGAGGCACTCTGGAAACACCATATATTTT.

The V and J genes are TRBV2 and TRBJ1-4; TRBD1 is a possible D gene (6 bases). Per the germline V gene, CDR1 is SNHLY and CDR2 is FYNNEI. Trimming took 4 bases from V and 5 from J, leaving 11 bases between them. CDR3 size: 14 residues. CDR3 coding DNA: TGTGCCAGCAGTGTCATCGGGACAAATGAAAAACTGTTTTTT. Its protein is CASSVIGTNEKLFF.

J is TRBJ2-7 and V is TRBV7-2, with 7 nucleotides matching TRBD1. The length of the CDR3 is 15 residues. The ends lost 4 bases at V and 4 bases at J; junction bases unmatched: 10. Germline-derived CDR1 and CDR2 are SGHTA and FQGNSA. The CDR3 loop is CASSSSPGQRYEQYF. The CDR3 DNA reads as TGTGCCAGCAGCTCCAGTCCGGGACAGCGTTACGAGCAGTACTTC.

This clone was detected once. CDR3 in DNA: TGTGCCAGCAGTTACGCCCAGGGAAACTATGGCTACACCTTC. It yields the protein CASSYAQGNYGYTF. The chain has TRBV6-5 and TRBJ1-2; maybe TRBD1 (5 bases). The germline CDR1 and CDR2 sequences are MNHEY and SVGAGI. Trimming stripped 2 bases from V and 2 bases from J, with 9 bases between. CDR3 size: 14 residues.

The chain uses TRBV14 and TRBJ1-2; 8 bases are shared with TRBD1. V was clipped by 4 bases and J by 6 bases; unmatched bases: 1. Germline V CDR1 and CDR2: SGHDN, FVKESK. This CDR3 contains 12 residues. CDR3 loop: CASSRTGNGYTF. The CDR3 DNA sequence: TGTGCCAGCAGCCGGACAGGGAATGGCTACACCTTC.

This rearrangement joins TRBV7-6 to TRBJ1-1, with 7 bases identical to TRBD1. This CDR3 has 14 residues. The germline V gene encodes CDR1 SGHVS and CDR2 FNYEAQ. J was trimmed by 7 bases and V by 1 base; bases with no gene match: 6. CDR3 in DNA: TGTGCCAGCAGCTTAGGAACAGGGGAAAATGAAGCTTTCTTT. Its translation: CASSLGTGENEAFF.

The rearrangement uses TRBV6-4 and TRBJ1-2; D not resolved. V lost 6 bases and J lost 4, with 21 bases in between. This CDR3 has 16 residues. The V gene's germline CDR1 is MRHNA and CDR2 SNTAGT. The CDR3 spells CASSARCGRTPYGYTF. The CDR3 coding sequence is TGTGCCAGCAGCGCCAGGTGCGGGCGTACCCCCTATGGCTACACCTTC.

The V call is TRBV5-1, the J call TRBJ1-1; tentatively, D is TRBD1 (6 bases). V dropped 4 bases and J dropped 3 bases, with 7 bases sitting between them. Per germline, CDR1 SGHRS and CDR2 YFSETQ. CDR3 length: 12 residues. CDR3 residues: CASSDRYTEAFF. DNA for the CDR3: TGCGCCAGCAGCGACAGGTACACTGAAGCTTTCTTT. Looking up the rest from reference TRBV5-1 and TRBJ1-1 gives the full variable domain: KAGVTQTPRYLIKTRGQQVTLSCSPISGHRSVSWYQQTPGQGLQFLFEYFSETQRNKGNFPGRFSGRQFSNSRSEMNVSTLELGDSALYLCASSDRYTEAFFGQGTRLTVV.

The chain couples TRBV12-5 to TRBJ2-7; 7 bases match TRBD1. CDR1 and CDR2 from the germline V gene are LGHNT and FRNRAP. The CDR3 sequence is 12 residues long. The V and J ends lost 5 bases and 4 bases, in that order; junction bases with no gene match: 2. The CDR3 spells CASGDRDYEQYF. The CDR3 DNA reads TGTGCTAGTGGTGACAGGGATTACGAGCAGTACTTC.

This chain links TRBV27 with TRBJ2-7, with a weak D call TRBD1 (5 bases). This CDR3 spans 12 amino acids. CDR1 and CDR2 from the germline V gene are MNHEY and SMNVEV (reference sequence). V was trimmed by 7 bases and J by 2 bases, leaving 9 bases between them. CDR3 sequence: CASTDSAYEQYF. The CDR3 nucleotides are TGTGCCAGCACCGACAGCGCCTACGAGCAGTACTTC.

The chain links TRBV29-1 to TRBJ2-6, with D perhaps TRBD1 (6 bases). The V and J ends lost 6 bases and 4 bases respectively, with 16 bases between them. The CDR3 totals 15 residues. Germline V gene data show CDR1 as SQVTM and CDR2 as ANQGSEA. CDR3 DNA sequence: TGCAGCGTCGCAATTGCAGGGGCGGGGGCCAACGTCCTGACTTTC. As protein: CSVAIAGAGANVLTF.